Listed below are T cell receptor beta chains from one sample, sequenced in a study of T cells in tumors after PD-1 blockade. The data were produced by immunoSEQ multiplex PCR, yet TCRdb's version contains in-frame clones alone and is incomplete. In the table there are 60,000 to 70,000 clones, approximately 74% of which are singletons. The specimen was PBMCs, collected after anti-PD-1 treatment. The receptors here all came from a human donor with basal cell carcinoma. CDR3s include the opening cysteine and the closing phenylalanine or tryptophan. Clone size appears in some rows only: once, few, many, or a class for an expanded clone.

CDR3aa	v_gene	abundance
CASRWGGGSNEQYF	TRBV5-1	once
CASRRGTASYEQYF	TRBV10-2	.
CASSLDTDTQYF	TRBV5-1	once
CASSARSDRANTGELFF	TRBV2	once
CASSFGGASYEQYF	TRBV7-2	.
CASTTDRGNTEAFF	TRBV6-5	once
CASSEILGGASNQPQHF	TRBV6-1	few
CASSEVVGYEQYF	TRBV10-1	.
CASSSHESGGELFF	TRBV6-5	.
CASSQGPRGGPDTQYF	TRBV3-1/TRBV3-2	few
CAWSVRTLNQPQHF	TRBV30	.
CAWSFLGQGADVDSPLHF	TRBV30	.
CASSLTAPSGNTIYF	TRBV7-9	.
CASSWTSGDYEQYF	TRBV7-9	.
CASSSPGGNTGELFF	TRBV6-5	.
CAWSDNTIYF	TRBV30	once
CASSYRGNTEAFF	TRBV3-1/TRBV3-2	few
CATSGQGQETQYF	TRBV15	.
CASSEAKDTQYF	TRBV6-1	.
CASSYSLGNTEAFF	TRBV6-6	.
CASSLTVESSYNEQFF	TRBV5-1	.
CASSLAGMWNTEAFF	TRBV7-9	.
CASSLQGKGEKLFF	TRBV11-1	.
CASSQPLGTVYGYTF	TRBV14	.
CASSVTSPNEQYF	TRBV5-1	few
CASSSTSAEQYF	TRBV19	.
CASSARQGANHSPLHF	TRBV2	.
CASSLRNEQFF	TRBV7-2	.
CASSSNPGPTYEQYF	TRBV6-5	.
CASRADINYGYTF	TRBV6-5	.
CAWSVWYRESLNYGYTF	TRBV30	.
CASRKLRSSYEQYF	TRBV21-1	.
CASSTQRGGPTGELFF	TRBV7-9	.
CASSVEFRESSGNTIYF	TRBV9	.
CASSLGSGGGGTEAFF	TRBV5-5	.
CASSLEAGPSYEQYF	TRBV5-5	.
CATSDRTLTNEQFF	TRBV24-1	.
CASSIGQGGYEQYF	TRBV19	.
CASSERGAGTEAFF	TRBV10-2	.
CASSDFANTEAFF	TRBV25-1	.
CASSQVGEQFF	TRBV3-1/TRBV3-2	.
CASSKTGWGTGGLNTEAFF	TRBV7-6	.
CASSLSYTEAFF	TRBV7-9	medium-sized
CASSQVGPYNEQFF	TRBV14	.
CASSEPGNSPLHF	TRBV2	.
CASSPSGQGSTEAFF	TRBV18	.
CASSLETRATEAFF	TRBV5-1	.
CASSLLAGGSLGELFF	TRBV7-6	.
CSASQGLDQPQHF	TRBV20-1	.
CASSSTGEAFF	TRBV6-7	.
CASSQNREKGNQPQHF	TRBV7-8	.
CASSLGPLSYNEQFF	TRBV7-2	.
CASSLVGGVPEQYF	TRBV5-6	.
CASSSTGANGYTF	TRBV5-6	.
CASRRRGDGEKLFF	TRBV28	.
CASSVGRAGTEAFF	TRBV9	.
CASSLEAGNYNEQFF	TRBV7-8	.
CASSGGDQTTQYF	TRBV2	few
CASSPQGLNTEAFF	TRBV19	few